This TCR beta chain comes out of a study of radiotherapy plus CTLA-4 blockade in lung cancer. Study outcomes and limitations: Some TCR clones had been derived from tumors. These clones expanded in peripheral blood after radiotherapy plus ipilimumab. The best prediction of response reportedly came from early blood T cell clone dynamics, with interferon-beta.

V lost 6 bases and J lost 7, with 13 bases in between. Germline V gene sequence: CDR1 MNHEY, CDR2 SVGAGI. CDR3 length: 13 amino acids. This clone was detected only once. Its antigen is currently unknown. Focal radiation with ipilimumab CTLA-4 blockade was given to patients with chemo-refractory metastatic non-small-cell lung cancer. Repertoires were generated with immunoSEQ multiplex PCR, while TCRdb's copy carries only in-frame clones and drops some. The sample contains tens of thousands of clones, roughly 85% of which appear only once. Sample: peripheral blood, taken from a patient treated with radiotherapy plus ipilimumab. The clonotype comes from a human donor with non-small cell lung cancer who had a complete response to radiotherapy plus ipilimumab. The V and J genes are TRBV6-5 and TRBJ2-1; weak D call: TRBD1 (5 bases). The CDR3 region has the DNA TGTGCCAGCAGGCTCGACAGCCTAAATGAGCAGTTCTTC. As protein: CASRLDSLNEQFF.